The source of this T cell receptor (beta chain) is a study of T-cell memory formation after mild COVID-19. Study-wide results and caveats: Some responding clones appeared in pre-infection memory, suggesting cross-reactive memory joined. Largely, contracting CD4+ clones fell within CM and EM, and contracting CD8+ clones within EMRA. From day 15 to 85, contracting clones were balanced between CD4 and CD8, whereas later expanders leaned toward CD4+.

TCR alpha and TCR beta cDNA libraries with sample barcodes and UMIs came from 5'RACE using constant-segment primers. TCRdb reanalysed the 5' RACE reads using MiXCR and keeps one entry per CDR3 protein. The sample lists 110,000 to 150,000 distinct CDR3 sequences; around 15% were seen once. Turning to this clonotype: Its specificity is not known.

The CDR3 has 13 amino acids. The V and J ends lost 5 bases and 6 bases respectively, with 13 bases between them. This rearrangement joins TRBV12-3 or TRBV12-4 to TRBJ1-1; D gene ambiguous. This TCR was sampled from an adult woman who had mild COVID-19 (a few samples of this study predate the infection). Cell type and time point are not known. Sample: PBMCs or a T cell subset sorted from them (not recorded which). The CDR3 here is CASSPGGVAEAFF. CDR3 bases: TGTGCCAGCAGTCCCGGTGGAGTAGCTGAAGCTTTCTTT.